The 32 T cell receptor beta chains presented below share a single source sample, sequenced in a study of T cell repertoires in cytomegalovirus infection (dated by TCRdb to about 2019). The listed sequencing device is Illumina HiSeq 1500. TCRdb reprocessing: public reads trimmed at Q25 with fastp, clones called with MiXCR, in-frame beta chains kept. Here each entry gathers all rows of one CDR3 protein and keeps the most common genes and DNA. For this sample the table gives about 89,000 distinct CDR3 sequences, of which around 32% were detected only once. Approximately 75% of the sample rests with the top ten. The treatment or condition label here, explained by the study, means: in vitro stimulation with specific CMV peptide epitopes to enrich CMV-specific T cells. These receptors' antigens are unknown. This specimen was CD8+ T cells from cultured PBMCs, taken from culture after CMV antigen stimulation. Receptors originate from a human donor in good health (CMV status not recorded). Some clones in this sample may be carry-over from other donors' samples.

This clonotype was found a few times. The V and J genes are TRBV12-3 or TRBV12-4 and TRBJ2-2, with unresolved D. This CDR3 region has 11 residues. V was cut by 8 bases and J by 6 bases, with 7 bases left in between. DNA for the CDR3: TGTGCCAGCCGCCGGGCCGGGGAGCTGTTTTTT. Its protein product is CASRRAGELFF.

The chain uses TRBV6-2 or TRBV6-3 and TRBJ2-1; 7 positions agree with TRBD2. J lost 0 bases, V lost 9 bases, and 2 bases had no gene match. The CDR3 totals 13 residues. Germline-derived CDR1 and CDR2 are MNHEY and SVGEGT. In nucleotides, the CDR3 is TGTGCCAGAAGGACTAGCTCCTACAATGAGCAGTTCTTC. This encodes CARRTSSYNEQFF.

This clonotype was detected a few times. V gene TRBV7-9 combines with J gene TRBJ1-1; 7 bases are shared with TRBD1. Trimming removed 7 bases from V and 14 bases from J; junction bases left unmatched: 10. Germline V CDR1 and CDR2: SEHNR, FQNEAQ (reference sequence). The CDR3 has 11 amino acids. This CDR3 reads CASTEGAVCFF. The CDR3 DNA sequence: TGTGCCAGCACCGAGGGGGCAGTTTGCTTCTTT.

The gene calls are TRBV5-1 and TRBJ2-6, with 10 positions matching TRBD1. The germline V gene encodes CDR1 SGHRS and CDR2 YFSETQ. The CDR3 is made up of 18 amino acids. With 4 bases clipped from V and 4 bases from J, the junction kept 11 bases outside the gene matches. CDR3 residues: CASSTTGGDSTGANVLTF. The CDR3 DNA sequence: TGCGCCAGCAGCACGACAGGGGGCGATTCGACCGGGGCCAACGTCCTGACTTTC. Supplemented by reference TRBV5-1 and TRBJ2-6, the full variable domain reads KAGVTQTPRYLIKTRGQQVTLSCSPISGHRSVSWYQQTPGQGLQFLFEYFSETQRNKGNFPGRFSGRQFSNSRSEMNVSTLELGDSALYLCASSTTGGDSTGANVLTFGAGSRLTVL.

The chain is built from TRBV7-9 and TRBJ1-1; a possible D gene is TRBD1 (6 bases). The ends were cut back, 1 base at V and 5 bases at J, with 23 bases in the middle. Germline V CDR1 and CDR2: SEHNR, FQNEAQ (reference sequence). This CDR3 is 18 amino acids long. CDR3 nucleotides: TGTGCCAGCAGCTTAGTCCCGACAGGTGGGGTGGTCGAGACTGAAGCTTTCTTT. Protein product: CASSLVPTGGVVETEAFF. Based on the CDR3 plus reference TRBV7-9 and TRBJ1-1, the full variable domain is DTGVSQNPRHKITKRGQNVTFRCDPISEHNRLYWYRQTLGQGPEFLTYFQNEAQLEKSRLLSDRFSAERPKGSFSTLEIQRTEQGDSAMYLCASSLVPTGGVVETEAFFGQGTRLTVV.

The table lists this clonotype with many counts. The gene calls are TRBV10-3 and TRBJ1-1; D is ambiguous. Between the trimmed V and J ends, which lost 2 bases and 1 base, there was a span of 11 bases. Germline V lookup: CDR1 ENHRY, CDR2 SYGVKD. This CDR3 contains 15 residues. The CDR3 sequence: CAISERIDSNTEAFF. The DNA of the CDR3 is TGTGCCATCAGTGAGCGGATAGACTCGAACACTGAAGCTTTCTTT.

The chain carries TRBV3-1 and TRBJ2-1; maybe TRBD2 (7 bases). Trimming pared 2 bases from V and 8 bases from J, leaving 22 bases between. Germline CDR1 LGHDT, CDR2 YNNKEL (reference sequence). The CDR3 consists of 17 residues. This chain's CDR3 is CASSQIGGGGPFYEQFF. DNA for the CDR3: TGTGCCAGCAGCCAAATCGGTGGGGGGGGGCCGTTCTATGAGCAGTTCTTC.

This clonotype was picked up many times. The chain is built from TRBV12-3 or TRBV12-4 and TRBJ2-2; 8 positions agree with TRBD1. This CDR3 is built from 15 residues. V shed 7 bases, J shed 5 bases, and the junction held 9 bases outside the gene matches. CDR3 amino acids: CASNPQGERTGELFF. The DNA for the CDR3 is TGTGCCAGCAACCCACAGGGGGAGAGAACCGGGGAGCTGTTTTTT.

This clonotype was detected a few times. The chain links TRBV10-3 to TRBJ2-7, with 8 nucleotides matching TRBD1. Germline V gene sequence: CDR1 ENHRY, CDR2 SYGVKD. CDR3 length equals 14 residues. The V segment lost 6 bases and the J segment 2 bases; nucleotides outside the gene matches: 6. CDR3 region: CAIRGTGPPYEQYF. The CDR3 DNA reads as TGTGCCATCAGGGGGACAGGACCTCCCTACGAGCAGTACTTC.

This chain's CDR3 is CASSVVEDEQFF. CDR3 DNA sequence: TGTGCCAGCAGTGTCGTGGAGGATGAGCAGTTCTTC. V and J are TRBV2 and TRBJ2-1, with D perhaps TRBD2 (5 bases). Per the germline V gene, CDR1 is SNHLY and CDR2 is FYNNEI. V was clipped by 4 bases and J by 8 bases, with 9 bases between them. This CDR3 has 12 amino acids.

This clonotype was detected a few times. The chain is built from TRBV24-1 and TRBJ2-1; possibly TRBD1 or TRBD2 for D (5 bases each). With 2 bases removed from V and 6 bases from J, the gap between germline ends came to 19 bases. CDR3 size: 17 residues. Germline V lookup: CDR1 KGHDR, CDR2 SFDVKD. CDR3 sequence reads: CATSDYSASGLCNEQFF. In nucleotides, the CDR3 is TGTGCCACCAGTGATTACAGCGCGTCGGGGCTTTGCAATGAGCAGTTCTTC.

In its sample, this clonotype was seen a few times. This chain links TRBV7-9 with TRBJ2-1; D remains ambiguous. Trimming took off 5 bases at V and 7 bases at J, with 9 bases between the two ends. The CDR3 is made up of 12 amino acids. Germline V lookup: CDR1 SEHNR, CDR2 FQNEAQ (reference sequence). The CDR3 is CASSPIGNEQFF. In nucleotides, the CDR3 is TGTGCCAGCAGCCCCATTGGGAATGAGCAGTTCTTC. Together with reference TRBV7-9 and TRBJ2-1, the CDR3 gives the full variable domain: DTGVSQNPRHKITKRGQNVTFRCDPISEHNRLYWYRQTLGQGPEFLTYFQNEAQLEKSRLLSDRFSAERPKGSFSTLEIQRTEQGDSAMYLCASSPIGNEQFFGPGTRLTVL.

V is TRBV9 and J is TRBJ1-2; a possible D gene is TRBD1 (5 bases). Trimming stripped 2 bases from V and 0 bases from J, with 11 bases between. Germline assignment: CDR1 SGDLS and CDR2 YYNGEE. CDR3 length: 15 residues. CDR3: CASSVGTSTNYGYTF. CDR3 sequence (DNA): TGTGCCAGCAGCGTTGGGACGTCGACTAACTATGGCTACACCTTC.

On this clonotype: Just one base apart from a much larger clone, this may be a read error. V usage is TRBV7-2 and J usage is TRBJ2-1; 10 nucleotides line up with TRBD1. Germline lookup yields CDR1 SGHTA and CDR2 FQGNSA. This CDR3 comprises 17 residues. The CDR3 DNA reads as TGTGCCAGCAGCTTGGGAGGGACAGGGGTATTAGGGAATGATCAGTTCTTC. It is translated as CASSLGGTGVLGNDQFF.

The chain is built from TRBV7-8 and TRBJ2-1, with D possibly matching TRBD1 (5 bases). There are 15 residues in the CDR3. Trimming left V 5 bases short and J 0 bases short, with 11 bases between. Germline lookup yields CDR1 SGHVS and CDR2 FQNEAQ. CDR3 coding DNA: TGTGCCAGCAGCCAGACAGTAAGCTCCTACAATGAGCAGTTCTTC. This translates into CASSQTVSSYNEQFF.

This chain links TRBV2 with TRBJ1-1; no clear D. Germline CDR1 reads SNHLY; CDR2 reads FYNNEI. This CDR3 has 13 residues. The ends were cut back, 2 bases at V and 1 base at J, with 5 bases in the middle. The CDR3 here is CASSELENTEAFF. For the CDR3, the DNA is TGTGCCAGCAGTGAATTAGAGAACACTGAAGCTTTCTTT.

This clonotype was counted only a few times. The gene calls are TRBV28 and TRBJ1-2; D may be TRBD1 (5 bases). V was clipped by 7 bases and J by 10 bases, with 19 bases between them. This CDR3 region has 13 residues. CDR1 and CDR2 (germline): MDHEN, SYDVKM. The CDR3: CASTRGYGTLYTF. DNA for the CDR3: TGTGCCAGCACCCGGGGGTATGGAACCCTCTACACCTTC.

This clonotype was observed at least ten times. The J gene is TRBJ2-7, the V gene TRBV5-1; 7 nucleotides line up with TRBD1. The J segment lost 3 bases and the V segment lost 2 bases, leaving 2 bases of the junction unmatched. The CDR3 has 13 residues. Germline V gives CDR1 SGHRS, CDR2 YFSETQ. The CDR3 DNA follows: TGCGCCAGCAGCTTTCACAGGGGCTACGAGCAGTACTTC. Translating gives CASSFHRGYEQYF.

This chain connects TRBV7-9 to TRBJ2-4; 11 nucleotides line up with TRBD2. Trimming at V came to 4 bases and at J to 8 bases, leaving 4 bases not matched to a gene. CDR1 and CDR2 from the germline V gene are SEHNR and FQNEAQ (reference sequence). The CDR3 loop spans 14 amino acids. Written as DNA, the CDR3 is TGTGCCAGCAGCTCCGTAGCGGGGGGGGACATTCAGTACTTC. Its translation is CASSSVAGGDIQYF.

The V gene is TRBV4-1, the J gene TRBJ1-2, with TRBD1 as a possible D gene (6 bases). There are 15 residues in the CDR3. Trimming took off 0 bases at V and 6 bases at J, with 14 bases between the two ends. In germline, CDR1 is MGHRA, CDR2 YSYEKL. This CDR3 is CASSQDTSGADGYTF. The CDR3 DNA sequence: TGCGCCAGCAGCCAAGATACGTCAGGGGCAGATGGCTACACCTTC.

A single count supports this clonotype. The chain uses TRBV12-3 or TRBV12-4 and TRBJ2-1, with 7 bases lining up with TRBD2. There are 20 residues in the CDR3. With 5 bases clipped from V and 1 base from J, the junction kept 20 bases outside the gene matches. The CDR3 loop is CASSQNTGLFHPGSYNEQFF. The CDR3 DNA follows: TGTGCCAGCAGTCAGAATACGGGACTATTCCACCCTGGGTCCTACAATGAGCAGTTCTTC.

In its sample, this clonotype was seen a few times. The CDR3 loop reads CASSSTSGGTDTQYF. DNA of the CDR3: TGTGCCAGCAGCTCGACTAGCGGGGGGACAGATACGCAGTATTTT. V and J are TRBV11-1 and TRBJ2-3; 13 bases are a match to TRBD2. V trimming: 4 bases; J trimming: 3 bases; junction bases outside the gene matches: 1. Germline V gives CDR1 SGHAT, CDR2 FQDESV (reference sequence). The CDR3 is 15 residues long.

The chain is built from TRBV5-1 and TRBJ1-1; D gene ambiguous. This CDR3 is 14 amino acids long. In germline, CDR1 is SGHRS, CDR2 YFSETQ. Trimming stripped 4 bases from V and 4 bases from J, with 14 bases between. Written as DNA, the CDR3 is TGCGCCAGCAGCGCCTGGGGTTCGGTCACTGAAGCTTTCTTT. This translates into CASSAWGSVTEAFF.

This chain joins TRBV2 and TRBJ2-1, with D possibly being TRBD1 or TRBD2 (5 bases each). Looked up from germline, CDR1 is SNHLY and CDR2 is FYNNEI. The CDR3 sequence is 13 residues long. The V end was cut by 11 bases, the J end by 0 bases, with 11 bases between. The CDR3 nucleotides are TGTGCCGGGGGTTCGGTCTCCTACAATGAGCAGTTCTTC. This codes for CAGGSVSYNEQFF.

The chain combines TRBV20-1 with TRBJ2-2, with 12 bases fitting TRBD1. V shed 3 bases, J shed 6 bases, and the junction held 8 bases outside the gene matches. The CDR3 spans 16 residues. Germline lookup yields CDR1 DFQATT and CDR2 SNEGSKA (reference sequence). The CDR3 spells CSARFLGTGGPGELFF. In DNA, the CDR3 is TGCAGTGCTAGGTTTCTCGGGACAGGGGGCCCCGGGGAGCTGTTTTTT.

This clonotype was observed a few times. CDR3 residues: CASSAGDRVVDNEQFF. CDR3 DNA: TGTGCCAGCAGTGCTGGGGACAGGGTAGTAGACAATGAGCAGTTCTTC. The chain combines TRBV7-6 with TRBJ2-1, with 9 bases that match TRBD1. Germline V gives CDR1 SGHVS, CDR2 FNYEAQ. Unmatched junction bases numbered 11, after V lost 6 bases and J lost 5 bases. CDR3 size: 16 residues.

The chain combines TRBV12-3 or TRBV12-4 with TRBJ1-1, with D possibly being TRBD1 (6 bases). The CDR3 extends over 13 amino acids. V shed 2 bases and J shed 7 bases, with 11 bases lying between them. The CDR3 DNA reads as TGTGCCAGCAGTTTACCGACAGGACTTGAAGCTTTCTTT. Residues: CASSLPTGLEAFF.

The chain carries TRBV12-5 and TRBJ2-3, with 8 bases lining up with TRBD2. Germline loops: CDR1 LGHNT, CDR2 FRNRAP. The CDR3 spans 15 residues. V shed 7 bases and J 2 bases; nucleotides not matched to a gene: 8. The CDR3 DNA reads TGTGCTAGTGCGGACCTTAGCGGGGTCACAGATACGCAGTATTTT. This encodes CASADLSGVTDTQYF.

The V and J genes are TRBV28 and TRBJ2-3; D gene uncertain. The germline gives CDR1 MDHEN, CDR2 SYDVKM. The CDR3 length is 14 residues. V dropped 3 bases and J dropped 2 bases, with 9 bases sitting between them. CDR3 amino acids: CASSFRQDTDTQYF. The CDR3 region has the DNA TGTGCCAGCAGTTTTAGGCAGGACACAGATACGCAGTATTTT.

The chain uses TRBV27 and TRBJ1-6, with 7 bases identical to TRBD1. Germline CDR1 MNHEY, CDR2 SMNVEV (reference sequence). The J segment lost 2 bases and the V segment lost 9 bases, leaving 4 bases of the junction unmatched. CDR3 length: 14 residues. CDR3 sequence (DNA): TGTGCCAGTACAGGGGACACCTATAATTCACCCCTCCACTTT. It translates to CASTGDTYNSPLHF.

The chain uses TRBV7-2 and TRBJ2-3; 7 bases are a match to TRBD1. Germline V gene data show CDR1 as SGHTA and CDR2 as FQGNSA. This CDR3 has 15 residues. V was pared by 0 bases and J by 4 bases, with 4 bases of the junction left unmatched. The CDR3, as DNA: TGTGCCAGCAGCTTAGCGACAGGGACCGCAGATACGCAGTATTTT. Translated, it gives CASSLATGTADTQYF.

The chain employs TRBV12-3 or TRBV12-4 and TRBJ2-3; D is ambiguous. The CDR3 spans 15 residues. Trimming shortened V by 9 bases and J by 1 base, and 17 bases separated the two germline ends. The DNA of the CDR3 is TGTGCCAGTAGTGCCGTCGACGGAGGCACAGATACGCAGTATTTT. It encodes CASSAVDGGTDTQYF.